This T cell receptor beta chain appears in the sequencing data of a study of human T cells and chemical hapten exposure. The CDR3 consists of 13 residues. CDR1 and CDR2 from the germline V gene are MDHEN and SYDVKM. Trimming removed 2 bases at V and 3 bases at J, with 8 bases between. This clonotype has a handful of counts. TCRdb re-analysed the RACE reads in MiXCR, keeping a single row per CDR3 protein. In the table there are 150,000 to 200,000 distinct CDR3 sequences, under 30% of which are singletons. Time point indicated: patch test 3, about 24 weeks after DPC sensitization. Treatment denoted: therapeutic diphenylcyclopropenone sensitization with weekly scalp DPC.

The V call is TRBV28, the J call TRBJ2-7; weak D call: TRBD1 (6 bases). This TCR was recovered from a middle-aged woman with alopecia areata. Some clones in this sample may be carry-over from other donors' samples. The sample was whole blood, taken in connection with sensitization to the hapten diphenylcyclopropenone (DPC). This CDR3 reads CASSLDRNYEQYF. CDR3 bases: TGTGCCAGCAGTTTAGACAGGAACTACGAGCAGTACTTC.